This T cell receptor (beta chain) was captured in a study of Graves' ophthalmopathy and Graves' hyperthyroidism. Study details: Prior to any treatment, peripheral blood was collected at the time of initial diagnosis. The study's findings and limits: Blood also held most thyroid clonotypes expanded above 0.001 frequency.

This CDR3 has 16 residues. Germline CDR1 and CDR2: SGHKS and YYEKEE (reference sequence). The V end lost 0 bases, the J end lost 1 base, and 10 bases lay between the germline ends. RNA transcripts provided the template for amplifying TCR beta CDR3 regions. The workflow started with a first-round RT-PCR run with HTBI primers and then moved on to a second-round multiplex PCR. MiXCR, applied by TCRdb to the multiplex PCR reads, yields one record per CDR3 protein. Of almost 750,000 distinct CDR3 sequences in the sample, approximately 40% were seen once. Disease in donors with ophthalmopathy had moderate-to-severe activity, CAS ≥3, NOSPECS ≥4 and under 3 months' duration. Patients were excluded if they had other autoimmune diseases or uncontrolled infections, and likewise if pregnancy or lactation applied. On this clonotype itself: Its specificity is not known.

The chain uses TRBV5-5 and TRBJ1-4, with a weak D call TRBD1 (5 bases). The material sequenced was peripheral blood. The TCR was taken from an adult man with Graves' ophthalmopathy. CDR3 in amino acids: CASSLGGRRTNEKLFF. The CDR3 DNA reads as TGTGCCAGCAGCTTGGGGGGCCGCAGAACTAATGAAAAACTGTTTTTT.